This entry lists 2 T cell receptor beta chains sequenced from one sample in a study of Graves' ophthalmopathy and Graves' hyperthyroidism. As the template, RNA transcripts were used to amplify TCR beta CDR3 regions. RT-PCR with HTBI primers came first, then second-round multiplex PCR. Using its own MiXCR run on the multiplex PCR reads, TCRdb lists one record per CDR3 protein. The table lists about 240,000 distinct CDR3 sequences, 45% of them singletons. The sequenced sample was peripheral blood. These receptors all come from an adult man with Graves' ophthalmopathy.

With respect to this clonotype: The junction shows a germline mismatch at one end, possibly a read error. The J gene is TRBJ1-1, the V gene TRBV10-3; no reliable D call. CDR3 length: 8 amino acids. Germline CDR1 ENHRY, CDR2 SYGVKD. The CDR3 sequence: CAISDGNF. CDR3 DNA: TGTGCCATCAGTGACGGGAATTTT.

This clonotype showed up just a few times. The CDR3 reads CSARAPGAPYEQYF. As DNA, the CDR3 is TGCAGTGCTAGGGCGCCGGGGGCCCCCTACGAGCAGTACTTC. The chain uses TRBV20-1 and TRBJ2-7, with D possibly called TRBD1 or TRBD2 (6 bases each). Trimming removed 3 bases from V and 2 bases from J, with 14 bases in between. The CDR3 contains 14 residues. Germline CDR1 DFQATT, CDR2 SNEGSKA (reference sequence).